A single sample is the source of the 31 T cell receptor beta chains below, sequenced in a study of shared clonotypes between healthy human individuals. Sequencing used immunoSEQ multiplex PCR; TCRdb keeps in-frame clones, though not all of them. The sample records around 95,000 clones, roughly two thirds being singletons. Sequencing was carried out using memory CD8+ T cells sorted from blood. Sample subset: CD45RO+ cells pooled with CCR7-negative TemRA cells. These receptor sequences come from a young man in good health.

This clone appeared a single time. The V gene is TRBV4-1, the J gene TRBJ2-3, with unresolved D. Germline assignment: CDR1 MGHRA and CDR2 YSYEKL. V was pared by 3 bases and J by 4 bases, with 5 bases between. The CDR3 runs 12 residues. In nucleotides, the CDR3 is TGCGCCAGCAGCCAGACTCCAGATACGCAGTATTTT. Its translation is CASSQTPDTQYF.

The rearrangement uses TRBV2 and TRBJ2-5; TRBD1 matches at 11 bases. Germline V gives CDR1 SNHLY, CDR2 FYNNEI. The CDR3 consists of 16 residues. Trimming removed 3 bases from V and 5 bases from J; junction bases left unmatched: 8. The CDR3 coding sequence is TGTGCCAGCAGTGATACCGGGACAGGGGGATGGGAGACCCAGTACTTC. It specifies CASSDTGTGGWETQYF.

This clone was counted a few times. The chain links TRBV2 to TRBJ2-7; D ambiguous. Germline lookup yields CDR1 SNHLY and CDR2 FYNNEI. Trimming took off 8 bases at V and 0 bases at J, with 14 bases between the two ends. CDR3 length equals 14 residues. Here the CDR3 DNA reads TGTGCCAGCGGTATAGGCAGGCACTCCTACGAGCAGTACTTC. Protein sequence: CASGIGRHSYEQYF.

The chain uses TRBV27 and TRBJ2-5; D perhaps matches TRBD1 (6 bases). The germline V gene has CDR1 MNHEY and CDR2 SMNVEV (reference sequence). The V end lost 5 bases, the J end lost 5 bases, and 24 bases lay between the germline ends. This CDR3 contains 17 residues. The CDR3 loop reads CASSTLAGVGFLETQYF. The DNA of the CDR3 is TGTGCCAGCAGTACCTTAGCAGGGGTGGGTTTTCTTGAGACCCAGTACTTC.

This chain joins TRBV7-4 and TRBJ2-2; tentative D call: TRBD2 (6 bases). V was clipped by 4 bases and J by 5 bases, with 14 bases between them. Per the germline V gene, CDR1 is SGHVT and CDR2 is SQSDAQ. The CDR3 runs to 15 residues. The DNA of the CDR3 is TGTGCCAGCAGCTCTACAGGAGGGTGGACCGGGGAGCTGTTTTTT. Translating it yields CASSSTGGWTGELFF.

The chain couples TRBV11-2 to TRBJ2-1; 11 bases are shared with TRBD2. V was clipped by 1 base and J by 7 bases; unmatched bases: 3. There are 15 residues in the CDR3. Germline CDR1 is SGHAT and CDR2 is FQNNGV. Written as DNA, the CDR3 is TGTGCCAGCAGCTTAGTTAGCGGGAGGGAGAATGAGCAGTTCTTC. Its translation is CASSLVSGRENEQFF.

The chain links TRBV6-5 to TRBJ1-5, with D possibly being TRBD1 (6 bases). The CDR3 extends over 15 amino acids. Germline assignment: CDR1 MNHEY and CDR2 SVGAGI. V lost 5 bases and J 0 bases, leaving 11 bases between the germline ends. The DNA for the CDR3 is TGTGCCAGCAGTCGGACAGCGGGTAGCAATCAGCCCCAGCATTTT. Translating it yields CASSRTAGSNQPQHF.

The CDR3 DNA sequence: TGTGCCAGCAGCCCAATGGGTGGGTCCTACGAGCAGTACTTC. Translated: CASSPMGGSYEQYF. The genes are TRBV2 and TRBJ2-7; no firm D call. V lost 6 bases and J lost 1, with 13 bases in between. The CDR3 spans 14 residues. From germline, CDR1 is SNHLY and CDR2 FYNNEI.

The V gene is TRBV4-3, the J gene TRBJ2-3; D may be TRBD1 (6 bases). The CDR3 has 16 residues. Germline V gives CDR1 LGHNA, CDR2 YSLEER. The V gene lost 0 bases and the J gene lost 8 bases, with 18 bases spanning the gap. CDR3 DNA sequence: TGCGCCAGCAGCCAAGATTTCTCACAGGGCGGGCCTACGCAGTATTTT. It encodes CASSQDFSQGGPTQYF.

In DNA, the CDR3 is TGTGCCACCAGCAGTTCCGGAGAAACCCTGGACAGCTTATTTTTT. It is translated as CATSSSGETLDSLFF. V is TRBV15 and J is TRBJ1-4; D is possibly TRBD1 (6 bases). The germline V gene encodes CDR1 LNHNV and CDR2 YYDKDF (reference sequence). Trimming left V 3 bases short and J 17 bases short, with 25 bases between. The CDR3 spans 15 residues.

As regards this clone: The sample contains more than one DNA sequence encoding this CDR3. The chain recombines TRBV5-1 with TRBJ2-2, with D possibly TRBD1 on 5 matching bases. V lost 1 base to trimming and J lost 1 base, with 8 bases between them. The length of the CDR3 is 15 residues. Germline CDR1 SGHRS, CDR2 YFSETQ. CDR3 coding DNA: TGCGCCAGCAGCTTGTACGGACAGAACACCGGGGAGCTGTTTTTT. Translating gives CASSLYGQNTGELFF. The full variable domain, its missing parts supplied by reference TRBV5-1 and TRBJ2-2, is KAGVTQTPRYLIKTRGQQVTLSCSPISGHRSVSWYQQTPGQGLQFLFEYFSETQRNKGNFPGRFSGRQFSNSRSEMNVSTLELGDSALYLCASSLYGQNTGELFFGEGSRLTVL.

The chain combines TRBV7-2 with TRBJ2-7; D call uncertain. The CDR3 loop spans 16 amino acids. V dropped 4 bases and J dropped 2 bases, with 18 bases sitting between them. The V gene's germline CDR1 is SGHTA and CDR2 FQGNSA. CDR3 protein: CASSYSNEIPPYEQYF. The CDR3 DNA is TGTGCCAGCAGCTACTCCAATGAAATCCCCCCCTACGAGCAGTACTTC. Together with reference TRBV7-2 and TRBJ2-7, the CDR3 gives the full variable domain: GAGVSQSPSNKVTEKGKDVELRCDPISGHTALYWYRQSLGQGLEFLIYFQGNSAPDKSGLPSDRFSAERTGGSVSTLTIQRTQQEDSAVYLCASSYSNEIPPYEQYFGPGTRLTVT.

V and J are TRBV2 and TRBJ2-5; weak D call: TRBD1 (6 bases). The V end was cut by 7 bases, the J end by 7 bases, with 13 bases between. The CDR3 has 12 amino acids. The germline gives CDR1 SNHLY, CDR2 FYNNEI. CDR3 sequence: CASIAGVGTQYF. CDR3 sequence (DNA): TGTGCCAGCATTGCAGGGGTGGGGACCCAGTACTTC.

J is TRBJ1-2 and V is TRBV4-1, with D perhaps matching TRBD1 (6 bases). CDR3 length: 12 residues. CDR1 is MGHRA and CDR2 is YSYEKL in the germline V gene. V lost 4 bases, J lost 8 bases, and 11 bases lay in between. Here the CDR3 reads CASSLGGGGYTF. CDR3 coding DNA: TGCGCCAGCAGCCTAGGGGGAGGGGGCTACACCTTC.

Comment on this clone: A far larger clone is one base from this, pointing to a likely read error. Different DNA sequences within this sample yield the same CDR3. The genes are TRBV28 and TRBJ2-7; D unclear. This CDR3 contains 12 residues. In germline, CDR1 is MDHEN, CDR2 SYDVKM. As DNA, the CDR3 is TGTGCCAGCAGTTTGTTAAACTACGAGCAATACTTC. Translation gives CASSLLNYEQYF.

The chain uses TRBV7-3 and TRBJ2-1; D unresolved. Trimming shortened V by 6 bases and J by 9 bases, and 9 bases separated the two germline ends. The length of the CDR3 is 11 residues. Germline V gene data show CDR1 as SGHTA and CDR2 as FQGTGA. The CDR3 sequence: CASSLGFEQFF. The CDR3, as DNA: TGTGCCAGCAGTTTAGGATTTGAGCAGTTCTTC. Complete variable domain (other parts from reference TRBV7-3 and TRBJ2-1): GAGVSQTPSNKVTEKGKYVELRCDPISGHTALYWYRQSLGQGPEFLIYFQGTGAADDSGLPNDRFFAVRPEGSVSTLKIQRTERGDSAVYLCASSLGFEQFFGPGTRLTVL.

This clone was found a few times. This chain joins TRBV15 and TRBJ2-3, with D tentatively TRBD2 (6 bases). V dropped 0 bases and J dropped 2 bases, with 9 bases sitting between them. The germline CDR1 and CDR2 sequences are LNHNV and YYDKDF (reference sequence). The CDR3 covers 15 residues. The chain's CDR3 is CATSREGGPTDTQYF. The CDR3 DNA is TGTGCCACCAGCAGAGAGGGGGGTCCCACAGATACGCAGTATTTT.

Concerning this clone itself: Its ends do not fully match the called genes, so a read error is possible. In nucleotides, the CDR3 is TGTGCAAGCACGGACGGAGTACGCTACGAGCAGTACTTC. It is translated as CASTDGVRYEQYF. V and J are TRBV28 and TRBJ2-7; D is unclear. Germline V gene data show CDR1 as MDHEN and CDR2 as SYDVKM. The CDR3 runs to 13 residues.

The J gene is TRBJ1-3, the V gene TRBV2; TRBD1 agrees at 7 bases. V lost 2 bases and J lost 2; bases outside the gene matches: 6. CDR1 and CDR2 (germline): SNHLY, FYNNEI. The CDR3 runs 16 residues. The CDR3: CASSEKGQRTGNTIYF. The CDR3 nucleotides read TGTGCCAGCAGTGAAAAGGGACAGAGGACTGGAAACACCATATATTTT.

The sample holds many counts of this clone. This sequence joins TRBV28 and TRBJ1-2, with 9 bases matching TRBD1. The CDR3 sequence is 14 residues long. Per the germline V gene, CDR1 is MDHEN and CDR2 is SYDVKM. Germline trimming cut 5 bases from V and 6 bases from J; bases unmatched to any gene: 7. CDR3 sequence reads: CASSRGQGRDGYTF. DNA of the CDR3: TGTGCCAGCAGTCGCGGACAGGGGAGGGATGGCTACACCTTC.

This chain uses TRBV28 with TRBJ2-7, with a weak D call TRBD2 (6 bases). Germline CDR1 MDHEN, CDR2 SYDVKM. With 11 bases removed from V and 3 bases from J, the gap between germline ends came to 11 bases. The CDR3 sequence is 11 residues long. CDR3 loop: CAVGRHYEQYF. For the CDR3, the DNA is TGTGCCGTCGGGAGACACTACGAGCAGTACTTC.

This clone has a handful of counts. V gene TRBV7-2 combines with J gene TRBJ1-1, with a tentative D call TRBD1 (5 bases). CDR1 and CDR2 (germline): SGHTA, FQGNSA. Trimming cost V 4 bases and J 5 bases, with 20 bases left between them. The CDR3 loop spans 16 amino acids. CDR3 nucleotide sequence: TGTGCCAGCAGCTCCCCTTCCATCAGGGCCGGAACTGAAGCTTTCTTT. Translating it yields CASSSPSIRAGTEAFF.

The chain uses TRBV6-1 and TRBJ1-3; TRBD1 aligns across 7 bases. V dropped 4 bases and J dropped 4; count of bases not matched to a gene: 10. Germline CDR1 and CDR2: MNHNS and SASEGT. CDR3 length: 16 residues. Written as DNA, the CDR3 is TGTGCCAGCAGTGGCTATGCAGGGGGTGGAGGAAACACCATATATTTT. Its protein product is CASSGYAGGGGNTIYF.

This clone was picked up a small number of times. J is TRBJ2-1 and V is TRBV27, with 12 bases aligning to TRBD2. The J segment lost 8 bases and the V segment lost 10 bases, leaving 3 bases of the junction unmatched. The CDR3 has 12 amino acids. Germline V gene lookup returns CDR1 MNHEY and CDR2 SMNVEV (reference sequence). The CDR3: CATSGRVDEQFF. In DNA, the CDR3 is TGTGCCACTAGCGGGAGGGTAGATGAGCAGTTCTTC.

On this clone: The germline gene is not matched at one end of the junction; a read error may be the cause. The gene calls are TRBV5-5 and TRBJ2-7; maybe TRBD1 (6 bases). From germline, CDR1 is SGHKS and CDR2 YYEKEE (reference sequence). This CDR3 is built from 13 residues. The CDR3 DNA is TGTGCCAGCACCTTGACAGGTTCTACCGAGCAGTACTTC. As protein: CASTLTGSTEQYF.

This sequence joins TRBV6-1 and TRBJ2-2; tentatively, D is TRBD2 (5 bases). This CDR3 comprises 14 residues. From germline, CDR1 is MNHNS and CDR2 SASEGT. V was shortened by 7 bases and J by 7 bases, with 16 bases between the two germline ends. The CDR3 here is CASTPGPEGGELFF. The CDR3, as DNA: TGTGCCAGCACCCCGGGCCCCGAGGGCGGGGAGCTGTTTTTT.

V and J are TRBV13 and TRBJ2-1, with 11 bases lining up with TRBD2. Germline CDR1 is PRHDT and CDR2 is FYEKMQ (reference sequence). V was clipped by 4 bases and J by 4 bases; unmatched bases: 6. CDR3 length equals 16 residues. The CDR3 DNA reads TGTGCCAGCAGCTCAGTACTAGCGGGAGCTTACAATGAGCAGTTCTTC. Encoded protein: CASSSVLAGAYNEQFF. Full variable domain (outside the CDR3, taken from reference TRBV13 and TRBJ2-1): AAGVIQSPRHLIKEKRETATLKCYPIPRHDTVYWYQQGPGQDPQFLISFYEKMQSDKGSIPDRFSAQQFSDYHSELNMSSLELGDSALYFCASSSVLAGAYNEQFFGPGTRLTVL.

With respect to this clone: A read error is likely here: a far larger clone is one base away. Other DNA sequences in this sample translate to the same CDR3. This rearrangement joins TRBV7-6 to TRBJ1-1; no firm D call. Germline CDR1 is SGHVS and CDR2 is FNYEAQ. The CDR3 has 13 amino acids. The CDR3: CASSLSSNTEAFF. The CDR3, as DNA: TGTGCCAGCAGCTTATCTTCGAACACTGAAGCCTTCTTT. Full variable domain (outside the CDR3, taken from reference TRBV7-6 and TRBJ1-1): GAGVSQSPRYKVTKRGQDVALRCDPISGHVSLYWYRQALGQGPEFLTYFNYEAQQDKSGLPNDRFSAERPEGSISTLTIQRTEQRDSAMYRCASSLSSNTEAFFGQGTRLTVV.

This clone was seen a few times. V is TRBV6-4 and J is TRBJ2-2, with D perhaps TRBD1 or TRBD2 (5 bases each). Trimming took 5 bases from V and 6 from J, leaving 16 bases between them. The CDR3 sequence is 15 residues long. In germline, CDR1 is MRHNA, CDR2 SNTAGT. CDR3 DNA: TGTGCCAGCAGTTCGATGTCAGGGACCGCCGGGGAGCTGTTTTTT. Encoded protein: CASSSMSGTAGELFF.

The rearrangement joins TRBV10-1 to TRBJ2-3, with a possible D match to TRBD1 (6 bases). From germline, CDR1 is WNHNN and CDR2 SYGVQD (reference sequence). Trimming removed 1 base at V and 0 bases at J, with 11 bases between. The CDR3 has 16 residues. This CDR3 reads CASSELQGPSTDTQYF. In DNA, the CDR3 is TGCGCCAGCAGTGAGTTGCAGGGGCCTAGCACAGATACGCAGTATTTT.

This clone showed up just a few times. This chain joins TRBV27 and TRBJ2-7, with TRBD1 matching 7 bases. This CDR3 spans 14 amino acids. Germline V gene sequence: CDR1 MNHEY, CDR2 SMNVEV (reference sequence). After removal of 8 bases from V and 3 bases from J, the junction contained 10 bases not matched to a gene. The CDR3: CASGSAGGHYEQYF. In DNA, the CDR3 is TGTGCCAGCGGGTCGGCAGGGGGTCACTACGAGCAGTACTTC.